The 26 T cell receptor beta chains below all came from one sample that was sequenced in a study of early T cells in non-severe SARS-CoV-2 infection. Each CDR3 protein is one row after TCRdb ran MiXCR on the 5' RACE reads. The data show more than 45,000 distinct CDR3 sequences, with around 14% seen just once and about a tenth held by the top ten. The sample was whole blood. Receptors originate from an adult who was a healthcare worker with PCR-confirmed SARS-CoV-2 infection or an uninfected control (not recorded which).

This clonotype appeared many times. The chain recombines TRBV5-4 with TRBJ2-5, with TRBD2 matching 7 bases. This CDR3 spans 14 amino acids. V gave up 4 bases and J gave up 0 bases; unmatched junction bases: 3. The germline gives CDR1 SGHNT, CDR2 YYREEE (reference sequence). For the CDR3, the DNA is TGTGCCAGCAGCACCGCGGGGGACCAAGAGACCCAGTACTTC. This translates into CASSTAGDQETQYF. Full variable domain (missing parts from reference TRBV5-4 and TRBJ2-5): ETGVTQSPTHLIKTRGQQVTLRCSSQSGHNTVSWYQQALGQGPQFIFQYYREEENGRGNFPPRFSGLQFPNYSSELNVNALELDDSALYLCASSTAGDQETQYFGPGTRLLVL.

The rearrangement joins TRBV5-6 to TRBJ1-6; D is unclear. Trimming left V 4 bases short and J 5 bases short, with 16 bases between. This CDR3 comprises 16 residues. Germline CDR1 and CDR2: SGHDT and YYEEEE. The CDR3 protein is CASSPLGSSNNSPLHF. CDR3 DNA: TGTGCCAGCAGCCCGCTCGGGAGCTCGAATAATTCACCCCTCCACTTT.

This clonotype was seen a few times. This rearrangement joins TRBV29-1 to TRBJ1-2; D perhaps matches TRBD1 (5 bases). The length of the CDR3 is 15 residues. V dropped 3 bases and J dropped 2 bases, with 16 bases sitting between them. CDR1 and CDR2 from the germline V gene are SQVTM and ANQGSEA. The CDR3 bases are TGCAGCGTTGATGGGGCCCGAAGCGTAAACTATGGCTACACCTTC. Its protein product is CSVDGARSVNYGYTF.

The CDR3 reads CASSSSRTGYGYTF. The CDR3 nucleotides are TGTGCCAGCAGCTCCTCCCGGACGGGTTATGGCTACACCTTC. The V call is TRBV2, the J call TRBJ1-2; D unresolved. The CDR3 sequence is 14 residues long. Trimming pared 6 bases from V and 5 bases from J, leaving 16 bases between. Germline V CDR1 and CDR2: SNHLY, FYNNEI. Looking up the rest from reference TRBV2 and TRBJ1-2 gives the full variable domain: EPEVTQTPSHQVTQMGQEVILRCVPISNHLYFYWYRQILGQKVEFLVSFYNNEISEKSEIFDDQFSVERPDGSNFTLKIRSTKLEDSAMYFCASSSSRTGYGYTFGSGTRLTVV.

This clonotype was detected ten times or more. The chain carries TRBV11-2 and TRBJ1-6; D possibly corresponds to TRBD1 (5 bases). Germline CDR1 reads SGHAT; CDR2 reads FQNNGV. Trimming took 4 bases from V and 7 from J, leaving 14 bases between them. The CDR3 runs 15 residues. CDR3 coding DNA: TGTGCCAGCAGCTCCACGACAGAGAAGAATTCACCCCTCCACTTT. This sequence encodes CASSSTTEKNSPLHF.

This clonotype was recorded a few times. The V gene is TRBV28, the J gene TRBJ2-3; no clear D gene. The CDR3 consists of 17 residues. V lost 6 bases to trimming and J lost 2 bases, with 21 bases between them. The germline V gene has CDR1 MDHEN and CDR2 SYDVKM. The CDR3, as DNA: TGTGCCAGCAGGCCCGGTGTGCCAGAAGAACACACAGATACGCAGTATTTT. Its protein is CASRPGVPEEHTDTQYF. Complete variable domain (other parts from reference TRBV28 and TRBJ2-3): DVKVTQSSRYLVKRTGEKVFLECVQDMDHENMFWYRQDPGLGLRLIYFSYDVKMKEKGDIPEGYSVSREKKERFSLILESASTNQTSMYLCASRPGVPEEHTDTQYFGPGTRLTVL.

This clonotype was recorded a few times. V is TRBV27 and J is TRBJ2-1; 10 bases match TRBD1. Germline assignment: CDR1 MNHEY and CDR2 SMNVEV (reference sequence). The CDR3 loop spans 15 amino acids. The V segment lost 4 bases and the J segment 7 bases; nucleotides outside the gene matches: 7. CDR3 protein: CASSSGQGRGNEQFF. Here the CDR3 DNA reads TGTGCCAGCAGTTCGGGACAGGGGAGAGGGAATGAGCAGTTCTTC.

The CDR3 DNA sequence: TGTGCCAGCAGTTACGCTGATAGCAATCAGCCCCAGCATTTT. Translated: CASSYADSNQPQHF. This chain uses TRBV6-2 or TRBV6-3 with TRBJ1-5; D not certain. Between the trimmed V and J ends, which lost 2 bases and 0 bases, there was a span of 5 bases. The CDR3 runs to 14 residues. Germline V CDR1 and CDR2: MNHEY, SVGEGT.

The chain recombines TRBV6-5 with TRBJ1-2, with no clear D. Germline CDR1 reads MNHEY; CDR2 reads SVGAGI. The CDR3 totals 13 residues. Trimming left V 4 bases short and J 2 bases short, with 8 bases between. The CDR3 DNA reads TGTGCCAGCAGTTCTGGACGGAACTATGGCTACACCTTC. Protein product: CASSSGRNYGYTF.

This clonotype was seen ten or more times. The rearrangement links TRBV7-2 to TRBJ2-1; TRBD2 aligns across 8 bases. The CDR3 is 14 amino acids. In germline, CDR1 is SGHTA, CDR2 FQGNSA. Germline trimming cut 2 bases from V and 6 bases from J; bases unmatched to any gene: 3. CDR3 in amino acids: CASSLRTSFNEQFF. As DNA, the CDR3 is TGTGCCAGCAGCTTAAGGACTAGCTTCAATGAGCAGTTCTTC.

The sample holds many counts of this clonotype. This sequence joins TRBV18 and TRBJ2-1; a possible D gene is TRBD2 (6 bases). Germline-derived CDR1 and CDR2 are KGHSH and LQKENI. CDR3 length equals 17 residues. V was shortened by 0 bases and J by 6 bases, with 18 bases between the two germline ends. The CDR3 protein is CASSPPGRGSLGNEQFF. CDR3 in DNA: TGTGCCAGCTCACCACCGGGTCGGGGGAGCCTCGGCAATGAGCAGTTCTTC.

This clonotype has ten or more counts. The chain couples TRBV7-2 to TRBJ2-7, with D tentatively TRBD1 (5 bases). There are 14 residues in the CDR3. The V gene lost 0 bases and the J gene lost 6 bases, with 12 bases spanning the gap. Per germline, CDR1 SGHTA and CDR2 FQGNSA. The CDR3 DNA is TGTGCCAGCAGCTTAGCTCAGGGTGGGTTCGAGCAGTACTTC. Amino acid sequence: CASSLAQGGFEQYF.

In regard to this clonotype: This may stem from a read error, because a much larger clone lies one nucleotide away. The chain uses TRBV28 and TRBJ1-4, with TRBD1 as a possible D gene (5 bases). The germline gives CDR1 MDHEN, CDR2 SYDVKM. The V and J ends lost 6 bases and 8 bases respectively, with 19 bases between them. CDR3 length: 15 amino acids. The CDR3 nucleotides are TGTGCCAGCAGCCCCGTATGCCAAGCAGGGGAAAAACTGTTTTTT. It specifies CASSPVCQAGEKLFF.

The chain uses TRBV12-3 or TRBV12-4 and TRBJ2-3, with a possible D match to TRBD2 (5 bases). The CDR3 has 14 amino acids. V lost 2 bases, J lost 6 bases, and 12 bases lay in between. The CDR3 nucleotides read TGTGCCAGCAGTTTAAGTCGGGATGGGGATACGCAGTATTTT. It encodes CASSLSRDGDTQYF.

This clonotype was recorded at least ten times. This rearrangement joins TRBV20-1 to TRBJ2-1; D gene ambiguous. V dropped 3 bases and J dropped 1 base, with 16 bases sitting between them. The CDR3 totals 16 residues. Germline V gene lookup returns CDR1 DFQATT and CDR2 SNEGSKA (reference sequence). The CDR3 DNA is TGCAGTGCTAGCCTACATCTCTCCAGTTCCTACAATGAGCAGTTCTTC. Translation gives CSASLHLSSSYNEQFF.

This clonotype came up many times. The chain has TRBV30 and TRBJ1-1; D is ambiguous. With 0 bases removed from V and 5 bases from J, the gap between germline ends came to 13 bases. The germline V gene encodes CDR1 GTSNPN and CDR2 SVGIG (reference sequence). This CDR3 is 14 amino acids long. The CDR3 DNA sequence: TGTGCCTGGAGTGTGGGGTCAGTATCAACTGAAGCTTTCTTT. Its protein product is CAWSVGSVSTEAFF.

This chain connects TRBV7-2 to TRBJ2-7; D remains ambiguous. There are 12 residues in the CDR3. The V and J ends lost 2 bases and 5 bases respectively, with 7 bases between them. Germline V CDR1 and CDR2: SGHTA, FQGNSA. CDR3 nucleotides: TGTGCCAGCAGCTTACAGCTGGACGAGCAGTACTTC. As protein: CASSLQLDEQYF. The whole variable domain, remainder taken from reference TRBV7-2 and TRBJ2-7, is GAGVSQSPSNKVTEKGKDVELRCDPISGHTALYWYRQSLGQGLEFLIYFQGNSAPDKSGLPSDRFSAERTGGSVSTLTIQRTQQEDSAVYLCASSLQLDEQYFGPGTRLTVT.

This clonotype has a handful of counts. The chain links TRBV7-9 to TRBJ1-1; no firm D call. Trimming cost V 1 base and J 0 bases, with 9 bases left between them. This CDR3 has 15 residues. Germline lookup yields CDR1 SEHNR and CDR2 FQNEAQ (reference sequence). CDR3 in amino acids: CASSLGTPLNTEAFF. CDR3 sequence (DNA): TGTGCCAGCAGCTTAGGGACTCCTTTGAACACTGAAGCTTTCTTT.

This clonotype appeared a few times. At one boundary the junction diverges from the germline segment, which might be a read error. The CDR3 protein is CASSQDRGRSYEQYF. The CDR3 bases are TGCGCCAGCAGTCAAGACAGGGGACGGTCCTACGAGCAGTACTTC. The chain combines TRBV4-1 with TRBJ2-7, with 8 nucleotides matching TRBD1. Germline V gives CDR1 MGHRA, CDR2 YSYEKL. The CDR3 has 15 amino acids.

In this sample, this clonotype turned up many times. The rearrangement joins TRBV3-1 to TRBJ1-1, with D hard to call. CDR1 and CDR2 from the germline V gene are LGHDT and YNNKEL (reference sequence). The CDR3 has 13 residues. V was trimmed by 2 bases and J by 0 bases, leaving 4 bases between them. CDR3 nucleotide sequence: TGTGCCAGCAGCCAACACCTGAACACTGAAGCTTTCTTT. It specifies CASSQHLNTEAFF.

The V call is TRBV5-1, the J call TRBJ1-6; possible D gene TRBD1, 6 bases. Trimming took 4 bases from V and 6 from J, leaving 14 bases between them. The germline V gene has CDR1 SGHRS and CDR2 YFSETQ. The CDR3 totals 15 residues. The CDR3 DNA is TGCGCCAGCAGCCTTCTGGACAGTTTTAATTCACCCCTCCACTTT. Residues: CASSLLDSFNSPLHF.

This clonotype has at least ten counts. This chain joins TRBV20-1 and TRBJ1-6, with TRBD1 matching over 8 bases. CDR1 is DFQATT and CDR2 is SNEGSKA in the germline V gene (reference sequence). Unmatched junction bases numbered 11, after V lost 4 bases and J lost 0 bases. This CDR3 region has 18 residues. The CDR3 here is CSAKSVQGGGSYNSPLHF. Here the CDR3 DNA reads TGCAGTGCTAAGAGCGTACAGGGGGGTGGCTCCTATAATTCACCCCTCCACTTT.

This clonotype was seen many times. This rearrangement joins TRBV20-1 to TRBJ2-3; 8 nucleotides agree with TRBD2. The germline CDR1 and CDR2 sequences are DFQATT and SNEGSKA (reference sequence). The CDR3 loop spans 15 amino acids. V lost 6 bases to trimming and J lost 0 bases; unmatched junction nucleotides: 8. The CDR3 protein is CSAPPAGESTDTQYF. DNA of the CDR3: TGCAGTGCCCCCCCAGCGGGAGAGAGCACAGATACGCAGTATTTT.

This clonotype was detected only a few times. The rearrangement links TRBV4-2 to TRBJ1-1; no clear D gene. The V and J ends lost 1 base and 6 bases respectively, with 9 bases between them. Germline V lookup: CDR1 LGHNA, CDR2 YNFKEQ. The CDR3 spans 13 residues. The CDR3 DNA reads TGTGCCAGCAGCCAAGTCGGTGACGCTGAAGCTTTCTTT. It encodes CASSQVGDAEAFF.

This clonotype was observed at least ten times. The chain couples TRBV2 to TRBJ2-5; possibly TRBD1 for D (6 bases). The CDR3 consists of 13 residues. V lost 6 bases and J 3 bases, leaving 11 bases between the germline ends. Germline V lookup: CDR1 SNHLY, CDR2 FYNNEI. CDR3 sequence: CASSRTAKETQYF. Written as DNA, the CDR3 is TGTGCCAGCAGCAGGACAGCAAAAGAGACCCAGTACTTC. The complete variable domain, with remaining parts taken from reference TRBV2 and TRBJ2-5, reads EPEVTQTPSHQVTQMGQEVILRCVPISNHLYFYWYRQILGQKVEFLVSFYNNEISEKSEIFDDQFSVERPDGSNFTLKIRSTKLEDSAMYFCASSRTAKETQYFGPGTRLLVL.

The chain employs TRBV29-1 and TRBJ1-1; D not resolved. The germline V gene has CDR1 SQVTM and CDR2 ANQGSEA. This CDR3 is 11 amino acids long. Trimming pared 7 bases from V and 1 base from J, leaving 7 bases between. The CDR3 DNA reads TGCAGCGCACGGGAGAACACTGAAGCTTTCTTT. Protein: CSARENTEAFF. Full variable domain (rest looked up from reference TRBV29-1 and TRBJ1-1): SAVISQKPSRDICQRGTSLTIQCQVDSQVTMMFWYRQQPGQSLTLIATANQGSEATYESGFVIDKFPISRPNLTFSTLTVSNMSPEDSSIYLCSARENTEAFFGQGTRLTVV.